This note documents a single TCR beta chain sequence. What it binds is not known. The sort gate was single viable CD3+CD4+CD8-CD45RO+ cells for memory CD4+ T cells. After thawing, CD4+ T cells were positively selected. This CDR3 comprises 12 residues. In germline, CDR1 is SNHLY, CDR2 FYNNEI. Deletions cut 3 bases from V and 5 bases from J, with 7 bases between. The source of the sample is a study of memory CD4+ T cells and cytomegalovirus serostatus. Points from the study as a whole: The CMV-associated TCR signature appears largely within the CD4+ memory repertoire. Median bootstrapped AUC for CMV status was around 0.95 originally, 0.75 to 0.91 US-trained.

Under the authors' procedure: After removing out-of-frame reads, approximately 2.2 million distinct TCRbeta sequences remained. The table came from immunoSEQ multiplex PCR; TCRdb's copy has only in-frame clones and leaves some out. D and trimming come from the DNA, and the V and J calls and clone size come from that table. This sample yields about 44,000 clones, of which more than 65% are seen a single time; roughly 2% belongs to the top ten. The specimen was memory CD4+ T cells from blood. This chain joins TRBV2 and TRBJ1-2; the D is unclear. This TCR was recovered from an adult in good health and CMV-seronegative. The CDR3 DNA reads TGTGCCAGCAGTGATGACGGTTATGGCTACACCTTC. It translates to CASSDDGYGYTF.